The 3 T cell receptor beta chains in this list originate from one sample, sequenced in a study of T cells after yellow fever vaccination. TCRdb passed the 5' RACE reads through MiXCR, listing each CDR3 protein once. The sample records a few hundred thousand distinct CDR3 sequences, roughly 8.3% being singletons. Here the sequenced sample was PBMCs, taken approximately 40 days after the first yellow fever vaccination. These receptors all come from a man between 18 and 29 years old who received the YFV17D yellow fever vaccine.

The CDR3 protein is CASSSPGRIEAFF. The CDR3, as DNA: TGTGCCAGCAGCTCCCCGGGACGGATTGAAGCTTTCTTT. J is TRBJ1-1 and V is TRBV7-9; D might be TRBD1 (5 bases). Germline V gene sequence: CDR1 SEHNR, CDR2 FQNEAQ (reference sequence). This CDR3 spans 13 amino acids. Deletions cut 4 bases from V and 7 bases from J, with 13 bases between.

This clonotype appeared a few times. The chain has TRBV28 and TRBJ1-5, with 7 bases fitting TRBD1. The germline V gene encodes CDR1 MDHEN and CDR2 SYDVKM. The CDR3 is made up of 15 amino acids. V gave up 5 bases and J gave up 4 bases; unmatched junction bases: 8. CDR3 DNA sequence: TGTGCCAGCAGTAGGGGGCCTGGTGGGAATCAGCCCCAGCATTTT. Translation gives CASSRGPGGNQPQHF.

This clonotype was picked up a small number of times. The rearrangement uses TRBV19 and TRBJ2-5; TRBD2 is a possible D gene (6 bases). This CDR3 comprises 16 residues. Per the germline V gene, CDR1 is LNHDA and CDR2 is SQIVND (reference sequence). V was clipped by 3 bases and J by 2 bases, with 16 bases between them. In DNA, the CDR3 is TGTGCCAGTAGTATGGGGCCCAGCGGGTCACAAGAGACCCAGTACTTC. It encodes CASSMGPSGSQETQYF.